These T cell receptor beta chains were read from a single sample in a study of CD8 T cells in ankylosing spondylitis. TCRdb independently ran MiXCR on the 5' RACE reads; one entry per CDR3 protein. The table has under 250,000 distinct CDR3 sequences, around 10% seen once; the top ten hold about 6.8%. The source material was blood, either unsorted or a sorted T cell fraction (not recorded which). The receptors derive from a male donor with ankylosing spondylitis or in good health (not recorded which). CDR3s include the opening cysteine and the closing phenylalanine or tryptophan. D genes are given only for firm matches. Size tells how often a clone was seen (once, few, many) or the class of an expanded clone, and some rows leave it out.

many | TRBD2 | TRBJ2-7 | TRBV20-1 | CSATRLAGVGEQYF | TGCAGTGCCACCAGACTAGCGGGAGTCGGGGAGCAGTACTTC
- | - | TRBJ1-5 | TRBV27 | CASGVDNSNQPQHF | TGTGCCAGCGGTGTGGACAACAGCAATCAGCCCCAGCATTTT
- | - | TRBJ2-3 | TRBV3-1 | CASSLSMGTDTQYF | TGTGCCAGCAGCCTCTCGATGGGCACAGATACGCAGTATTTT
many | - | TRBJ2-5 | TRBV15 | CATSRDRRGSAETQYF | TGTGCCACCAGCAGAGATAGGCGGGGCAGCGCTGAGACCCAGTACTTC
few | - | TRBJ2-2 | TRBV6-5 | CASSYQITSGKNTGELFF | TGTGCCAGCAGTTACCAAATAACCTCCGGGAAGAACACCGGGGAGCTGTTTTTT
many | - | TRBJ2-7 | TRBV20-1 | CSANQGRNYEQYF | TGCAGTGCTAATCAGGGGAGAAACTACGAGCAGTACTTC
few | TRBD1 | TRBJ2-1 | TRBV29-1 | CSGAQGAGVDEQFF | TGCAGCGGAGCACAGGGGGCTGGCGTCGATGAGCAGTTCTTC
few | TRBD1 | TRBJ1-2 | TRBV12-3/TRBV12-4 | CASSPHTSGTGEKWHGYTF | TGTGCCAGCAGTCCCCACACATCCGGGACAGGGGAGAAGTGGCATGGCTACACCTTC
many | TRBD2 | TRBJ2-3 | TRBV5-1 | CASSLISGTSGTDTQYF | TGCGCCAGCAGCTTGATTAGCGGGACTTCGGGCACAGATACGCAGTATTTT
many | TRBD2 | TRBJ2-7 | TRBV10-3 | CAITLLAGGIYEQYF | TGTGCCATCACTTTACTAGCGGGAGGAATCTACGAGCAGTACTTC
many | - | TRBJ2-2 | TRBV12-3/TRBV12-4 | CASSLVAGELFF | TGCGCCAGCAGCTTGGTAGCCGGGGAGCTGTTTTTT
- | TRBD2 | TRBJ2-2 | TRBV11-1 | CASRLWGASGRSTRTGELFF | TGTGCCAGCAGACTATGGGGCGCTAGCGGGAGAAGTACGCGGACCGGGGAGCTGTTTTTT
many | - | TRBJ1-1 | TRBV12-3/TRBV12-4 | CASSSPMNTEAFF | TGTGCCAGCAGTTCACCCATGAACACTGAAGCTTTCTTT
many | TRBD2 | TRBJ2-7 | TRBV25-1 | CASSLGTSGGYEQYF | TGTGCCAGCAGTTTGGGGACTAGCGGGGGTTACGAGCAGTACTTC
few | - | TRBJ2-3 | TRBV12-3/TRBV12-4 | CASSLARLGDTQYF | TGTGCCAGCAGTTTAGCGCGGCTGGGGGATACGCAGTATTTT
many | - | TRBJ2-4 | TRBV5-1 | CASSLAGRVENIQYF | TGCGCCAGCAGCTTGGCGGGGAGAGTTGAAAACATTCAGTACTTC
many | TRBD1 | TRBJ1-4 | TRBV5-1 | CASSSAGQINEKLFF | TGCGCCAGCAGCTCCGCGGGACAGATAAATGAAAAACTGTTTTTT
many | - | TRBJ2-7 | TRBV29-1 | CSVEDKSGYEQYF | TGCAGCGTTGAAGACAAGAGCGGCTACGAGCAGTACTTC
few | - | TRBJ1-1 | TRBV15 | CATSRDFVGTEAFF | TGTGCCACCAGCAGAGATTTCGTAGGCACTGAAGCTTTCTTT
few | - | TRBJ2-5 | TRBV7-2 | CASSPHPGAKETQYF | TGTGCCAGCAGCCCACACCCGGGGGCTAAAGAGACCCAGTACTTC
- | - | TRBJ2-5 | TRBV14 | CASSQDYTEETQYF | TGTGCCAGCAGCCAAGATTATACTGAGGAGACCCAGTACTTC
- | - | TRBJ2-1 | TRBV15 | CATSTRPDNEQFF | TGTGCCACCAGCACAAGACCGGACAATGAGCAGTTCTTC
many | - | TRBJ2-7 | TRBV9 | CASSVAPAYEQYF | TGTGCCAGCAGCGTAGCGCCGGCCTACGAGCAGTACTTC
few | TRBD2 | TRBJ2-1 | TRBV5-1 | CASRDLLAGFDNEQFF | TGCGCCAGCAGAGACCTACTAGCGGGGTTCGACAATGAGCAGTTCTTC
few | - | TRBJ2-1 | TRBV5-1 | CASSLGGLASSYNEQFF | TGCGCCAGCAGCTTGGGAGGCCTCGCGAGCTCCTACAATGAGCAGTTCTTC
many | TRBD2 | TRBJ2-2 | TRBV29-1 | CSVGGTSGGAHTGELFF | TGCAGCGTTGGAGGGACTAGCGGGGGGGCGCACACCGGGGAGCTGTTTTTT
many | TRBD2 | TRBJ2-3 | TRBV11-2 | CASSLEPGLAGGDTDTQYF | TGTGCCAGCAGCTTGGAGCCGGGACTAGCGGGAGGGGACACAGATACGCAGTATTTT
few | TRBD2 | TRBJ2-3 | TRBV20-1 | CSARGATSGSVPDTQYF | TGCAGTGCTAGAGGTGCGACTAGCGGAAGTGTCCCAGATACGCAGTATTTT
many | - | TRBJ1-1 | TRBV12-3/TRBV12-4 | CASSWAGDTEAFF | TGTGCCAGCAGTTGGGCCGGGGATACTGAAGCTTTCTTT
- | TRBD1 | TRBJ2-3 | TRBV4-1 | CASSPRTGGTDTQYF | TGCGCCAGCAGCCCACGGACAGGGGGCACAGATACGCAGTATTTT
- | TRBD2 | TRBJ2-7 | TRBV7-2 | CASSLRSGGAYEQYF | TGTGCCAGCAGCTTAAGGAGCGGGGGAGCCTACGAGCAGTACTTC
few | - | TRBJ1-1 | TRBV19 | CASRSRGNTEAFF | TGTGCCAGTAGGAGCAGGGGGAACACTGAAGCTTTCTTT
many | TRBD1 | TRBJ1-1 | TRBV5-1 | CASSPRQGGTEAFF | TGCGCCAGCAGCCCGCGACAGGGAGGCACTGAAGCTTTCTTT
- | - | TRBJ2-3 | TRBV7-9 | CASSLGLQADTQYF | TGTGCCAGCAGCTTAGGTCTCCAGGCAGATACGCAGTATTTT
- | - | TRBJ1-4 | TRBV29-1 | CSVESGPDEKLFF | TGCAGCGTAGAATCCGGGCCGGATGAAAAACTGTTTTTT
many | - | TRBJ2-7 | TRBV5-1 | CASSLAGEGMQYF | TGCGCCAGCAGCTTGGCCGGCGAAGGAATGCAGTACTTC
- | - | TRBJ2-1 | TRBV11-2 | CASSSSLGGSYNEQFF | TGTGCCAGCAGCTCCTCCCTAGGGGGCTCCTACAATGAGCAGTTCTTC
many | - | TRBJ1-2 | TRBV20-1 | CSASPVGQGLYGYTF | TGCAGTGCTAGCCCGGTCGGGCAGGGACTCTATGGCTACACCTTC
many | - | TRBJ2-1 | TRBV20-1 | CSATIPGPNNEQFF | TGCAGTGCTACTATTCCGGGACCAAACAATGAGCAGTTCTTC
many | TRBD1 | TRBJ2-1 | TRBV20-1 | CSAPSGDRGSNEQFF | TGCAGTGCGCCCTCCGGGGACAGGGGCTCCAATGAGCAGTTCTTC
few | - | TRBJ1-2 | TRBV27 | CASSQKRSGGYTF | TGTGCCAGCAGCCAAAAAAGGTCGGGCGGCTACACCTTC
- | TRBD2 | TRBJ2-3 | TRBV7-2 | CASSTLSGLSTDTQYF | TGTGCCAGCAGCACCCTTAGCGGGCTTAGCACAGATACGCAGTATTTT
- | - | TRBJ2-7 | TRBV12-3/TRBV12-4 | CASSSDSSEQYF | TGTGCCAGCAGTTCGGACTCCTCCGAGCAGTACTTC
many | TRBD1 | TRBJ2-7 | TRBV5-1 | CASSLVGQGWSEQYF | TGCGCCAGCAGCTTGGTGGGACAGGGGTGGTCCGAGCAGTACTTC
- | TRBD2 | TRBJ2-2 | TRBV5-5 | CASSFAGGQGGELFF | TGTGCCAGCAGCTTCGCGGGGGGGCAAGGCGGGGAGCTGTTTTTT
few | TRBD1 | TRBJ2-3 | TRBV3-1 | CASSQLGTGTTDTQYF | TGTGCCAGCAGCCAACTTGGGACAGGGACCACAGATACGCAGTATTTT
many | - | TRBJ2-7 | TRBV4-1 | CASSQDSGGSSYEQYF | TGCGCCAGCAGCCAAGATTCAGGGGGGAGCTCCTACGAGCAGTACTTC
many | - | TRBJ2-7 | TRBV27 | CASSPIQGNYEQYF | TGTGCCAGCAGTCCTATCCAGGGGAACTACGAGCAGTACTTC
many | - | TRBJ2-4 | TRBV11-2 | CASSLSGRNIQYF | TGTGCCAGCAGCTTAAGCGGCCGAAACATTCAGTACTTC
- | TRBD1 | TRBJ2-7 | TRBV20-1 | CSATTGTGVSYEQYF | TGCAGTGCAACGACCGGGACAGGGGTCTCCTACGAGCAGTACTTC
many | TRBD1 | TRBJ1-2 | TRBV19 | CASSARDSQGYTF | TGTGCCAGTAGTGCCAGGGACAGTCAAGGCTACACCTTC
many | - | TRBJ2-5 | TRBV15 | CATSRISGWETQYF | TGTGCCACCAGCAGAATCTCAGGCTGGGAGACCCAGTACTTC
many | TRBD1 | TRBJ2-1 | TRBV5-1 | CASSTTGGEQFF | TGCGCCAGCAGCACCACAGGGGGCGAGCAGTTCTTC
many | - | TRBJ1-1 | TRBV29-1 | CSVDPRVNTEAFF | TGCAGCGTTGATCCCAGGGTGAACACTGAAGCTTTCTTT
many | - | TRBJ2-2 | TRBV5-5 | CASSLEGDGTGELFF | TGTGCCAGCAGCTTGGAGGGTGATGGCACCGGGGAGCTGTTTTTT
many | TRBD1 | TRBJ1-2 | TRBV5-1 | CASSSGDRDYGYTF | TGCGCCAGCAGCTCCGGGGACAGGGATTATGGCTACACCTTC
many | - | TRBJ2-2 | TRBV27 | CASSFSLNTGELFF | TGTGCCAGCAGTTTTTCCCTGAACACCGGGGAGCTGTTTTTT
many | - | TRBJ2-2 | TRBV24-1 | CATRGVTGELFF | TGTGCCACCAGAGGGGTAACCGGGGAGCTGTTTTTT
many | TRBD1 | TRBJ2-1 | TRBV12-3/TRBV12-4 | CASRDRGVSNEQFF | TGTGCCAGCAGGGACAGGGGCGTTTCCAATGAGCAGTTCTTC
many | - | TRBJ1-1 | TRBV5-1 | CASSNRTANTEAFF | TGCGCCAGCTCCAATCGGACAGCCAACACTGAAGCTTTCTTT